Below, 28 T cell receptor beta chains from the same sample are listed, as sequenced in a study of blood T cell repertoires in COVID-19. Produced via immunoSEQ multiplex PCR; TCRdb's table is partial and in-frame only. The table has under 250,000 clones, approximately 82% seen once. Sample: peripheral blood. The origin of the receptors is a woman between 45 and 60 years old with acute or convalescent COVID-19.

The CDR3 sequence: CASSFLAGGGADTQYF. CDR3 in DNA: TGTGCCAGCAGTTTTCTGGCGGGAGGTGGGGCAGATACGCAGTATTTT. The genes are TRBV28 and TRBJ2-3, with 8 bases matching TRBD2. Trimming cost V 3 bases and J 4 bases; bases outside gene matches: 9. CDR3 length: 16 residues. Germline V gene data show CDR1 as MDHEN and CDR2 as SYDVKM. Full variable domain (rest looked up from reference TRBV28 and TRBJ2-3): DVKVTQSSRYLVKRTGEKVFLECVQDMDHENMFWYRQDPGLGLRLIYFSYDVKMKEKGDIPEGYSVSREKKERFSLILESASTNQTSMYLCASSFLAGGGADTQYFGPGTRLTVL.

The chain links TRBV6-1 to TRBJ2-5; 7 bases are a match to TRBD2. The CDR3 is 14 residues long. Per germline, CDR1 MNHNS and CDR2 SASEGT. V shed 2 bases, J shed 4 bases, and the junction held 4 bases outside the gene matches. The CDR3 bases are TGTGCCAGCAGTGAACGCGGGGAGGGAGAGACCCAGTACTTC. It yields the protein CASSERGEGETQYF.

This chain connects TRBV5-6 to TRBJ1-1; 7 nucleotides line up with TRBD1. Germline CDR1 SGHDT, CDR2 YYEEEE. J lost 4 bases, V lost 7 bases, and 7 bases had no gene match. The CDR3 spans 13 residues. The chain's CDR3 is CASSRGEGTEAFF. CDR3 nucleotide sequence: TGTGCCAGCTCCAGGGGGGAAGGCACTGAAGCTTTCTTT.

CDR3 sequence reads: CASKAYGAEQFF. CDR3 nucleotide sequence: TGTGCCAGCAAAGCTTACGGAGCTGAGCAGTTCTTC. The V call is TRBV12-3 or TRBV12-4, the J call TRBJ2-1; D remains unclear. CDR3 length: 12 residues. V was clipped by 7 bases and J by 9 bases, with 13 bases between them.

V usage is TRBV6-5 and J usage is TRBJ1-5; TRBD1 might be the D (6 bases). This CDR3 comprises 15 residues. The germline CDR1 and CDR2 sequences are MNHEY and SVGAGI. V lost 7 bases and J lost 0, with 13 bases in between. The CDR3 protein is CASTRGQNSNQPQHF. CDR3 coding DNA: TGTGCCAGCACAAGGGGACAAAATAGCAATCAGCCCCAGCATTTT.

The gene calls are TRBV27 and TRBJ1-2, with D perhaps TRBD1 (5 bases). V lost 7 bases to trimming and J lost 4 bases, with 19 bases between them. The length of the CDR3 is 15 residues. Germline CDR1 MNHEY, CDR2 SMNVEV (reference sequence). The CDR3 bases are TGTGCCAGCACTGTTAGGAGGGGAGGTGGCTATGGCTACACCTTC. Translation: CASTVRRGGGYGYTF.

The genes are TRBV10-2 and TRBJ2-7; 7 bases fit TRBD2. This CDR3 has 14 amino acids. Trimming took 7 bases from V and 1 from J; bases not matched to a gene: 7. Germline values: CDR1 WSHSY, CDR2 SAAADI. The CDR3 DNA sequence: TGCGCCAGCAAAGAAGCGGGAAATTCCTACGAGCAGTACTTC. This encodes CASKEAGNSYEQYF.

The V call is TRBV3-1 (or the pseudogene TRBV3-2), the J call TRBJ2-5; D possibly corresponds to TRBD1 (6 bases). There are 15 residues in the CDR3. V lost 6 bases and J lost 7, with 21 bases in between. Per germline, CDR1 LGHDT and CDR2 YNNKEL (reference sequence). The chain's CDR3 is CASRNWDTQQGTQYF. The CDR3 nucleotides are TGTGCCAGCAGAAACTGGGACACCCAGCAGGGGACCCAGTACTTC.

This clone was detected a few times. The rearrangement links TRBV24-1 to TRBJ1-5; D remains ambiguous. Trimming took 5 bases from V and 2 from J, leaving 6 bases between them. CDR1 is KGHDR and CDR2 is SFDVKD in the germline V gene. This CDR3 has 13 residues. CDR3: CATSGSGNQPQHF. CDR3 sequence (DNA): TGTGCCACCAGTGGATCAGGCAATCAGCCCCAGCATTTT.

This clone came up a few times. At one end, the junction sequence differs from germline, possibly due to a read error. The V call is TRBV2, the J call TRBJ2-7, with TRBD1 as a possible D gene (5 bases). The CDR3 covers 12 residues. Germline assignment: CDR1 SNHLY and CDR2 FYNNEI. The CDR3 sequence is CASSEAGQGRDF. The CDR3 DNA follows: TGTGCCAGCAGTGAAGCGGGGCAGGGTCGGGACTTC.

This clone was detected many times. The chain is built from TRBV19 and TRBJ1-5; 7 nucleotides agree with TRBD1. CDR1 and CDR2 from the germline V gene are LNHDA and SQIVND (reference sequence). The CDR3 extends over 17 amino acids. J was trimmed by 2 bases and V by 6 bases; bases with no gene match: 13. CDR3 DNA: TGTGCCAGTAGCCTCCTGGGATTAGGACAGGGCAATCAGCCCCAGCATTTT. This translates into CASSLLGLGQGNQPQHF.

The chain is built from TRBV7-2 and TRBJ2-3, with a tentative D call TRBD2 (5 bases). The V gene's germline CDR1 is SGHTA and CDR2 FQGNSA. The CDR3 extends over 13 amino acids. The V end lost 0 bases, the J end lost 7 bases, and 8 bases lay between the germline ends. The DNA for the CDR3 is TGTGCCAGCAGCTTAGCGGGGAGTAATACGCAGTATTTT. Translation gives CASSLAGSNTQYF.

J is TRBJ2-7 and V is TRBV24-1; 11 positions match TRBD1. V shed 4 bases, J shed 7 bases, and the junction held 8 bases outside the gene matches. The CDR3 runs 15 residues. Germline V lookup: CDR1 KGHDR, CDR2 SFDVKD. The CDR3 DNA follows: TGTGCCACCAGTGACCCTGGGACAGGGGGGCTGGAGCAGTACTTC. It yields the protein CATSDPGTGGLEQYF.

The chain employs TRBV28 and TRBJ1-5; no firm D call. CDR1 MDHEN and CDR2 SYDVKM come from the germline V gene. This CDR3 has 15 amino acids. The germline V and J ends were trimmed by 5 bases and 6 bases, with 17 bases remaining between them. The CDR3 DNA is TGTGCCAGCAGTATGGAGAGGAGACCTACTCAGCCCCAGCATTTT. Translation gives CASSMERRPTQPQHF.

The chain employs TRBV27 and TRBJ1-6, with TRBD1 matching 7 bases. This CDR3 has 14 amino acids. Germline lookup yields CDR1 MNHEY and CDR2 SMNVEV (reference sequence). The V and J ends lost 0 bases and 14 bases, in that order; junction bases with no gene match: 7. CDR3 loop: CASSLSTGAGTLHF. The DNA for the CDR3 is TGTGCCAGCAGTTTATCCACAGGGGCCGGGACCCTCCACTTT.

The J gene is TRBJ1-3, the V gene TRBV28; 7 nucleotides line up with TRBD1. The CDR3 is 14 residues long. With 8 bases clipped from V and 0 bases from J, the junction kept 4 bases outside the gene matches. CDR1 is MDHEN, CDR2 SYDVKM, per germline. The CDR3 nucleotides are TGTGCCAGCCGACAGGGAGGCTCTGGAAACACCATATATTTT. Translating gives CASRQGGSGNTIYF.

The chain has TRBV9 and TRBJ1-1; possibly TRBD1 for D (5 bases). The CDR3 is made up of 16 amino acids. Germline CDR1 is SGDLS and CDR2 is YYNGEE. V was shortened by 0 bases and J by 0 bases, with 12 bases between the two germline ends. In nucleotides, the CDR3 is TGTGCCAGCAGCGTAGCTCCGGGGGAAGTGAACACTGAAGCTTTCTTT. As protein: CASSVAPGEVNTEAFF.

This chain uses TRBV16 with TRBJ1-3, with 7 bases identical to TRBD1. Germline V lookup: CDR1 KGHSY, CDR2 FQNENV. CDR3 length: 15 amino acids. Unmatched junction bases numbered 3, after V lost 4 bases and J lost 0 bases. The CDR3 reads CASSPGQPSGNTIYF. CDR3 DNA sequence: TGTGCCAGCAGCCCGGGACAGCCCTCTGGAAACACCATATATTTT.

CDR3 DNA sequence: TGTGCCAGCAGCCAGATGACAGGGTGGAATTCACCCCTCCACTTT. Translating it yields CASSQMTGWNSPLHF. The chain is built from TRBV3-1 (or the pseudogene TRBV3-2) and TRBJ1-6, with 7 bases that match TRBD1. The V segment lost 3 bases and the J segment 7 bases; nucleotides outside the gene matches: 6. This CDR3 spans 15 amino acids. CDR1 is LGHDT and CDR2 is YNNKEL in the germline V gene (reference sequence).

This chain connects TRBV24-1 to TRBJ2-7; D perhaps matches TRBD2 (5 bases). The CDR3 is 15 amino acids. Germline loops: CDR1 KGHDR, CDR2 SFDVKD. With 4 bases removed from V and 4 bases from J, the gap between germline ends came to 16 bases. CDR3 in amino acids: CATSDRFLTKYEQYF. CDR3 nucleotide sequence: TGTGCCACCAGTGACCGCTTCCTGACTAAGTACGAGCAGTACTTC.

V usage is TRBV21-1 and J usage is TRBJ1-5. TRBV21-1 is a pseudogene segment. This CDR3 is 15 amino acids long. CDR3 bases: TGTGCCAGCAACGAAAGCGACGGAAACCATCAGCCCCAGCATTTT. Amino acid sequence: CASNESDGNHQPQHF.

V is TRBV25-1 and J is TRBJ2-5, with a possible D match to TRBD2 (5 bases). The CDR3 runs 11 residues. Germline V gene data show CDR1 as MGHDK and CDR2 as SYGVNS. V lost 7 bases, J lost 5 bases, and 8 bases lay in between. The CDR3 loop is CASNRGETQYF. The CDR3 nucleotides are TGTGCCAGCAATCGCGGGGAGACCCAGTACTTC.

The chain has TRBV3-1 (or the pseudogene TRBV3-2) and TRBJ2-5; 9 bases are shared with TRBD2. The V gene's germline CDR1 is LGHDT and CDR2 YNNKEL (reference sequence). V shed 4 bases and J 7 bases; nucleotides not matched to a gene: 7. The CDR3 consists of 14 residues. CDR3 amino acids: CASSPPSGIATQYF. The CDR3 DNA follows: TGTGCCAGCAGCCCTCCTAGCGGGATCGCGACCCAGTACTTC.

CDR3 sequence (DNA): TGTGCCAGCAGTGACTCTAGCGCCCTCCTCGATGAGCAGTTCTTC. Protein sequence: CASSDSSALLDEQFF. V is TRBV6-4 and J is TRBJ2-1, with a weak D call TRBD2 (5 bases). This CDR3 has 15 amino acids. CDR1 and CDR2 (germline): MRHNA, SNTAGT. The V gene lost 0 bases and the J gene lost 8 bases, with 14 bases spanning the gap.

The gene calls are TRBV29-1 and TRBJ2-1; 8 bases are shared with TRBD1. This CDR3 is 15 amino acids long. Germline V gives CDR1 SQVTM, CDR2 ANQGSEA. V lost 6 bases and J lost 3; bases outside the gene matches: 10. As DNA, the CDR3 is TGCAGCGTCTATAGGTCGGGACAGGTCTACAATGAGCAGTTCTTC. Protein sequence: CSVYRSGQVYNEQFF.

The chain is built from TRBV24-1 and TRBJ2-3, with D perhaps matching TRBD1 (6 bases). The V end was cut by 6 bases, the J end by 4 bases, with 7 bases between. Germline V gives CDR1 KGHDR, CDR2 SFDVKD. CDR3 length equals 12 residues. CDR3 nucleotide sequence: TGTGCCACCAGTCAGGGGCCAGATACGCAGTATTTT. This gives the protein CATSQGPDTQYF.

In its sample, this clone was seen once. This rearrangement joins TRBV9 to TRBJ2-7; 9 nucleotides align to TRBD1. CDR3 length: 14 residues. J lost 4 bases, V lost 2 bases, and 4 bases had no gene match. Germline CDR1 reads SGDLS; CDR2 reads YYNGEE. The DNA of the CDR3 is TGTGCCAGCAGCGTTGGGACAGGGCGGTACGAGCAGTACTTC. It encodes CASSVGTGRYEQYF.

This chain joins TRBV15 and TRBJ2-7; D remains ambiguous. Germline V gene data show CDR1 as LNHNV and CDR2 as YYDKDF (reference sequence). The V and J ends lost 1 base and 4 bases respectively, with 17 bases between them. This CDR3 comprises 16 residues. The CDR3 DNA follows: TGTGCCACCAGCAGAGCCGTGACTTCTGTGAGGTACGAGCAGTACTTC. It translates to CATSRAVTSVRYEQYF.